Shown below are 25 T cell receptor beta chains from a single sample sequenced in a study of cytomegalovirus exposure and HLA in healthy donors. The PCR contained 60 Vbeta and 13 Jbeta primers. Data came from immunoSEQ multiplex PCR; TCRdb stores just in-frame clones and leaves some out. The sample records about 200,000 clones, over 60% being singletons. Sequencing used PBMCs. Receptors originate from a man between 18 and 35 years old in good health and CMV-seronegative.

Here the CDR3 reads CASSFTRTETDTQYF. The CDR3 DNA follows: TGTGCCAGCAGCTTTACCCGGACAGAAACAGATACGCAGTATTTT. The rearrangement uses TRBV7-9 and TRBJ2-3, with D possibly being TRBD1 (6 bases). CDR3 size: 15 residues. Deletions cut 3 bases from V and 3 bases from J, with 13 bases between. CDR1 is SEHNR, CDR2 FQNEAQ, per germline (reference sequence).

Concerning this clone itself: At one end, the junction sequence differs from germline, possibly due to a read error. V is TRBV7-7 and J is TRBJ2-1; TRBD2 matches at 10 bases. The CDR3 has 13 residues. The germline V gene encodes CDR1 SSHAT and CDR2 FNYEAQ (reference sequence). The CDR3 is CASSLGLAAEQFF. The CDR3 DNA reads TGTGCTAGCAGCTTAGGACTAGCGGCTGAGCAGTTCTTC.

CDR3 sequence: CASSPGDRHGYTF. In DNA form, the CDR3 reads TGTGCCAGCTCACCCGGGGACAGGCATGGCTACACCTTC. The chain is built from TRBV18 and TRBJ1-2; TRBD1 matches at 8 bases. The CDR3 length is 13 residues. The ends lost 3 bases at V and 6 bases at J; junction bases unmatched: 3. CDR1 and CDR2 (germline): KGHSH, LQKENI.

This clone was seen a few times. The chain has TRBV19 and TRBJ2-3; TRBD2 aligns across 8 bases. The CDR3 covers 16 residues. The ends lost 6 bases at V and 4 bases at J; junction bases unmatched: 12. Per the germline V gene, CDR1 is LNHDA and CDR2 is SQIVND (reference sequence). This CDR3 is CASRKRERSFSDTQYF. CDR3 DNA sequence: TGTGCCAGTAGGAAGCGGGAGAGAAGTTTCTCAGATACGCAGTATTTT.

The chain is built from TRBV30 and TRBJ2-7; 8 bases map to TRBD2. Trimming cost V 6 bases and J 2 bases; bases outside gene matches: 6. The germline CDR1 and CDR2 sequences are GTSNPN and SVGIG (reference sequence). This CDR3 spans 13 amino acids. As DNA, the CDR3 is TGTGCCTGTCTTAGCGGGACCCCCTACGAGCAGTACTTC. Translated: CACLSGTPYEQYF.

V and J are TRBV27 and TRBJ2-1; D possibly corresponds to TRBD2 (6 bases). The germline CDR1 and CDR2 sequences are MNHEY and SMNVEV (reference sequence). Trimming pared 5 bases from V and 5 bases from J, leaving 16 bases between. The CDR3 totals 15 residues. DNA for the CDR3: TGTGCCAGCAGTCTGCTAGCGAATATAGACAATGAGCAGTTCTTC. Its translation: CASSLLANIDNEQFF.

The J gene is TRBJ2-1, the V gene TRBV2; D might be TRBD2 (6 bases). Per the germline V gene, CDR1 is SNHLY and CDR2 is FYNNEI. The CDR3 runs 16 residues. V was clipped by 3 bases and J by 0 bases, with 12 bases between them. The CDR3 loop reads CASSDTGGGSYNEQFF. CDR3 nucleotides: TGTGCCAGCAGTGATACCGGGGGAGGCTCCTACAATGAGCAGTTCTTC.

The chain has TRBV28 and TRBJ2-2, with D perhaps matching TRBD1 (7 bases). The germline CDR1 and CDR2 sequences are MDHEN and SYDVKM. This CDR3 is 16 amino acids long. V lost 7 bases and J 5 bases, leaving 20 bases between the germline ends. As DNA, the CDR3 is TGTGCCAGCACCACACAGGGGCGGGGAGGTACCGGGGAGCTGTTTTTT. It codes for CASTTQGRGGTGELFF. Based on the CDR3 plus reference TRBV28 and TRBJ2-2, the full variable domain is DVKVTQSSRYLVKRTGEKVFLECVQDMDHENMFWYRQDPGLGLRLIYFSYDVKMKEKGDIPEGYSVSREKKERFSLILESASTNQTSMYLCASTTQGRGGTGELFFGEGSRLTVL.

As for this clone: Other DNA sequences in the same sample also yield this CDR3. V is TRBV5-8 and J is TRBJ1-1; D gene unclear. Trimming removed 2 bases at V and 2 bases at J, with 10 bases between. CDR3 length: 14 residues. In germline, CDR1 is SGHTS, CDR2 YDEGEE. The CDR3 spells CASSFRQLNTEAFF. CDR3 in DNA: TGTGCCAGCAGCTTTCGACAACTCAACACTGAAGCTTTCTTT.

V gene TRBV5-4 combines with J gene TRBJ2-4, with 8 bases lining up with TRBD1. The trim removed 4 bases at V and 3 bases at J, leaving 3 bases unmatched. CDR1 is SGHNT and CDR2 is YYREEE in the germline V gene (reference sequence). The CDR3 spans 14 residues. This CDR3 reads CASSEQGVKNIQYF. CDR3 bases: TGTGCCAGCAGCGAACAGGGGGTCAAAAACATTCAGTACTTC.

The chain joins TRBV7-3 to TRBJ2-1, with unresolved D. Looked up from germline, CDR1 is SGHTA and CDR2 is FQGTGA. The CDR3 loop spans 14 amino acids. V was trimmed by 4 bases and J by 5 bases, leaving 12 bases between them. The CDR3 loop reads CASSSPRGNNEQFF. Here the CDR3 DNA reads TGTGCCAGCAGCTCCCCCCGCGGCAACAATGAGCAGTTCTTC.

The J gene is TRBJ1-1, the V gene TRBV5-1; TRBD1 is a possible D gene (5 bases). The CDR3 consists of 14 residues. CDR1 SGHRS and CDR2 YFSETQ come from the germline V gene. Trimming took off 2 bases at V and 3 bases at J, with 11 bases between the two ends. The DNA for the CDR3 is TGCGCCAGCAGCTTCGTCGGGGGTGACACTGAAGCTTTCTTT. This translates into CASSFVGGDTEAFF.

Concerning this clone itself: At the DNA level, this CDR3 is encoded by other sequences in the same sample as well. The rearrangement joins TRBV30 to TRBJ1-6; D not certain. Trimming shortened V by 3 bases and J by 6 bases, and 9 bases separated the two germline ends. The CDR3 contains 13 residues. Germline V lookup: CDR1 GTSNPN, CDR2 SVGIG (reference sequence). The CDR3 nucleotides are TGTGCCTGGAGGGCAGGAGGTAATTCACCCCTCCACTTT. Translating gives CAWRAGGNSPLHF.

CDR3 nucleotides: TGTGCCTGGAGTATCAACACAGATACGCAGTATTTT. Its translation is CAWSINTDTQYF. The rearrangement uses TRBV30 and TRBJ2-3, with D hard to call. Trimming shortened V by 2 bases and J by 2 bases, and 5 bases separated the two germline ends. The germline CDR1 and CDR2 sequences are GTSNPN and SVGIG (reference sequence). This CDR3 has 12 amino acids.

The CDR3 DNA sequence: TGTGCCAGCAGTGAAAGGGCTAGCGGGGCGAACACCGGGGAGCTGTTTTTT. Amino acid sequence: CASSERASGANTGELFF. The rearrangement joins TRBV2 to TRBJ2-2; TRBD2 matches 9 bases. The ends lost 2 bases at V and 0 bases at J; junction bases unmatched: 4. Germline V gene lookup returns CDR1 SNHLY and CDR2 FYNNEI. The CDR3 extends over 17 amino acids. Full variable domain (rest looked up from reference TRBV2 and TRBJ2-2): EPEVTQTPSHQVTQMGQEVILRCVPISNHLYFYWYRQILGQKVEFLVSFYNNEISEKSEIFDDQFSVERPDGSNFTLKIRSTKLEDSAMYFCASSERASGANTGELFFGEGSRLTVL.

The chain is built from TRBV27 and TRBJ2-5; TRBD1 matches 11 bases. V dropped 7 bases and J dropped 4; count of bases not matched to a gene: 8. Germline V gene lookup returns CDR1 MNHEY and CDR2 SMNVEV (reference sequence). This CDR3 region has 15 residues. The CDR3, as DNA: TGTGCCAGCAATCTTCGAGGGACAGGGGGAGAGACCCAGTACTTC. Its translation is CASNLRGTGGETQYF.

This clone showed up just once. The rearrangement uses TRBV18 and TRBJ2-7; 7 bases agree with TRBD2. J gave up 0 bases and V 0 bases, and 5 bases lay outside the gene matches. The CDR3 loop spans 16 amino acids. Germline CDR1 reads KGHSH; CDR2 reads LQKENI. CDR3 residues: CASSPPSSGSSYEQYF. In DNA form, the CDR3 reads TGTGCCAGCTCACCACCGAGTAGCGGGTCCTCCTACGAGCAGTACTTC.

This chain uses TRBV27 with TRBJ2-4; D is possibly TRBD1 (6 bases). The CDR3 consists of 15 residues. Trimming stripped 5 bases from V and 2 bases from J, with 13 bases between. Germline assignment: CDR1 MNHEY and CDR2 SMNVEV (reference sequence). The CDR3 nucleotides are TGTGCCAGCAGTATGACAGGCGACACCAAAAACATTCAGTACTTC. Translation gives CASSMTGDTKNIQYF.

The V gene is TRBV28, the J gene TRBJ1-6, with a weak D call TRBD1 (5 bases). Germline CDR1 is MDHEN and CDR2 is SYDVKM. Trimming took off 10 bases at V and 0 bases at J, with 13 bases between the two ends. The CDR3 spans 15 residues. The CDR3 loop is CATRGVISYNSPLHF. The CDR3 coding sequence is TGTGCCACCAGAGGGGTTATCTCCTATAATTCACCCCTCCACTTT.

This chain uses TRBV27 with TRBJ2-1; 7 bases agree with TRBD1. Germline CDR1 and CDR2: MNHEY and SMNVEV (reference sequence). V gave up 5 bases and J gave up 1 base; unmatched junction bases: 11. The CDR3 sequence is 17 residues long. CDR3 sequence reads: CASSPTEGAGSYNEQFF. CDR3 sequence (DNA): TGTGCCAGCAGTCCCACCGAGGGGGCTGGTTCCTACAATGAGCAGTTCTTC.

This clone occurred a few times. The chain is built from TRBV2 and TRBJ1-5; no clear D gene. The CDR3 covers 14 residues. Germline V gene sequence: CDR1 SNHLY, CDR2 FYNNEI. Trimming cost V 5 bases and J 1 base, with 9 bases left between them. The CDR3 nucleotides are TGTGCCAGCAGTTTGGCGGGGAGCAATCAGCCCCAGCATTTT. Its translation: CASSLAGSNQPQHF.

This chain joins TRBV28 and TRBJ2-3; 13 bases are shared with TRBD2. Per the germline V gene, CDR1 is MDHEN and CDR2 is SYDVKM. The V and J ends lost 4 bases and 6 bases, in that order; junction bases with no gene match: 7. The CDR3 has 16 residues. CDR3 sequence (DNA): TGTGCCAGCAGTTCACGACTAGCGGGAGGCTACGATACGCAGTATTTT. Protein product: CASSSRLAGGYDTQYF. Full variable domain (remainder filled in from reference TRBV28 and TRBJ2-3): DVKVTQSSRYLVKRTGEKVFLECVQDMDHENMFWYRQDPGLGLRLIYFSYDVKMKEKGDIPEGYSVSREKKERFSLILESASTNQTSMYLCASSSRLAGGYDTQYFGPGTRLTVL.

V is TRBV5-4 and J is TRBJ2-1, with TRBD2 matching over 11 bases. Germline V gene lookup returns CDR1 SGHNT and CDR2 YYREEE (reference sequence). The CDR3 has 16 amino acids. J was trimmed by 4 bases and V by 5 bases; bases with no gene match: 8. For the CDR3, the DNA is TGTGCCAGCAGTCCCGTAGCGGGAGGGTTGTACAATGAGCAGTTCTTC. Translated: CASSPVAGGLYNEQFF.

The chain employs TRBV27 and TRBJ2-1; weak D call: TRBD2 (5 bases). Trimming left V 6 bases short and J 7 bases short, with 19 bases between. The length of the CDR3 is 15 residues. Germline-derived CDR1 and CDR2 are MNHEY and SMNVEV (reference sequence). CDR3 sequence reads: CASSLISGIGNEQFF. The CDR3 region has the DNA TGTGCCAGCAGCCTTATTTCCGGGATAGGAAATGAGCAGTTCTTC.

The chain couples TRBV9 to TRBJ2-3, with 8 bases identical to TRBD2. The CDR3 runs to 15 residues. J was trimmed by 4 bases and V by 4 bases; bases with no gene match: 8. Germline values: CDR1 SGDLS, CDR2 YYNGEE. CDR3 sequence (DNA): TGTGCCAGCAGCCCAAGGACTAGCTACGCAGATACGCAGTATTTT. Its translation: CASSPRTSYADTQYF.